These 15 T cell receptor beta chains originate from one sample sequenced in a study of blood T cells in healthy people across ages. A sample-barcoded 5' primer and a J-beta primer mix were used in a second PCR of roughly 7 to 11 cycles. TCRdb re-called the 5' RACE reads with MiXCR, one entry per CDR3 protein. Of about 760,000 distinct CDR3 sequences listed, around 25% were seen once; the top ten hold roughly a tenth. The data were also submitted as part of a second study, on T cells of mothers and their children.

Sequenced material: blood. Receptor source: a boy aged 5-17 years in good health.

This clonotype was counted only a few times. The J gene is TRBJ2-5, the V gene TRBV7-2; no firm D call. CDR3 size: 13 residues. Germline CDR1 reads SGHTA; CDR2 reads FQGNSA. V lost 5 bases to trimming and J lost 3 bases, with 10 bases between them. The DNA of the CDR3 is TGTGCCAGCAGCCCTATCTTGGAAGAGACCCAGTACTTC. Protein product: CASSPILEETQYF.

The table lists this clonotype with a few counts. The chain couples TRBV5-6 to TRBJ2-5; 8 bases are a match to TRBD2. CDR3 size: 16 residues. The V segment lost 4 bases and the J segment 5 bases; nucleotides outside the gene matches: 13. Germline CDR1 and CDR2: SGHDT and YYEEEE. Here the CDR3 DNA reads TGTGCCAGCAGCGGCTCGGGACTAGACAGTCCCGAGACCCAGTACTTC. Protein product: CASSGSGLDSPETQYF.

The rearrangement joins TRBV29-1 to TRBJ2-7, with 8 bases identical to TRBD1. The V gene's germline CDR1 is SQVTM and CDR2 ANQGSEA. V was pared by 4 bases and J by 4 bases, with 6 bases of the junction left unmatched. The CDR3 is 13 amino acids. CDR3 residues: CSVAQGARYEQYF. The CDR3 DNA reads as TGCAGCGTTGCTCAGGGGGCGAGGTACGAGCAGTACTTC.

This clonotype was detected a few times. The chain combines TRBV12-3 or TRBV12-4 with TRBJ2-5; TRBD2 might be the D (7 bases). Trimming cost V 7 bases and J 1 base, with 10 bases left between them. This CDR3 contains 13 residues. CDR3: CASNRGAQETQYF. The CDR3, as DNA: TGTGCCAGCAACCGGGGGGCCCAAGAGACCCAGTACTTC.

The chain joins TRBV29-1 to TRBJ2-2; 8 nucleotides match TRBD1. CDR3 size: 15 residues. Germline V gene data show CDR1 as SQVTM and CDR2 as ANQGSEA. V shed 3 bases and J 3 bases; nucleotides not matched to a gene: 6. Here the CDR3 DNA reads TGCAGCGTTGACCCCGGGACAGGTGACACCGGGGAGCTGTTTTTT. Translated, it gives CSVDPGTGDTGELFF.

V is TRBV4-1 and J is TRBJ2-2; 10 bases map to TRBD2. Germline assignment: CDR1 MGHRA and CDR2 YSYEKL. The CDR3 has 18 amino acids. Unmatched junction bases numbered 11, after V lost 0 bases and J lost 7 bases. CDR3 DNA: TGCGCCAGCAGCCAAGAATTCGGAGCGGGAGGGTCGGTCGGGGAGCTGTTTTTT. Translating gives CASSQEFGAGGSVGELFF.

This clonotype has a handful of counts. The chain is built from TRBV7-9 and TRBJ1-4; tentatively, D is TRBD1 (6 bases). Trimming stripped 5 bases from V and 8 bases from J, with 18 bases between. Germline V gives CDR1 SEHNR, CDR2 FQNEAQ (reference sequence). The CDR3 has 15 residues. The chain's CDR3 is CASSVDSGSYEKLFF. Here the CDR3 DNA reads TGTGCCAGCAGCGTGGACAGCGGCTCTTACGAAAAACTGTTTTTT. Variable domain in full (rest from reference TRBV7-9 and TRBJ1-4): DTGVSQNPRHKITKRGQNVTFRCDPISEHNRLYWYRQTLGQGPEFLTYFQNEAQLEKSRLLSDRFSAERPKGSFSTLEIQRTEQGDSAMYLCASSVDSGSYEKLFFGSGTQLSVL.

The CDR3 DNA is TGTGCCAGCAGTTTGGGACCCACTAACGAGCAGTACTTC. Amino acids: CASSLGPTNEQYF. J is TRBJ2-5 and V is TRBV12-3 or TRBV12-4; D possibly uses TRBD1 or TRBD2 (5 bases each). The DNA end is more similar to TRBJ2-7, so the J call may be wrong. The CDR3 contains 13 residues.

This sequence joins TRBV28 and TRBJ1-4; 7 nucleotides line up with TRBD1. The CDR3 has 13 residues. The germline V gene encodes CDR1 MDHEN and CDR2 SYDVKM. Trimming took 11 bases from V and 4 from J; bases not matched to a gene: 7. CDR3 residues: CAGRQGLNEKLFF. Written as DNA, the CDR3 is TGTGCCGGAAGACAGGGTCTTAATGAAAAACTGTTTTTT.

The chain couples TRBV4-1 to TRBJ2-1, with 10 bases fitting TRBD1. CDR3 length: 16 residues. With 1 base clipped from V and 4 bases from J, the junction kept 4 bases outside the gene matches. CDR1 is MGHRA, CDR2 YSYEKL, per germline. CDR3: CASSQVPGQGYNEQFF. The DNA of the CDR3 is TGCGCCAGCAGCCAAGTCCCGGGACAGGGGTACAATGAGCAGTTCTTC.

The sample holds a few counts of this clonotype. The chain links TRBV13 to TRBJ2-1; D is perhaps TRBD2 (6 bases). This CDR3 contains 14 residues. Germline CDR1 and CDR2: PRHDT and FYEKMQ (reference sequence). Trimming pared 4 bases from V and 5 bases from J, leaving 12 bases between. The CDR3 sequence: CASSSRDLNNEQFF. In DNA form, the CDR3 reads TGTGCCAGCAGCTCCCGGGACTTGAACAATGAGCAGTTCTTC.

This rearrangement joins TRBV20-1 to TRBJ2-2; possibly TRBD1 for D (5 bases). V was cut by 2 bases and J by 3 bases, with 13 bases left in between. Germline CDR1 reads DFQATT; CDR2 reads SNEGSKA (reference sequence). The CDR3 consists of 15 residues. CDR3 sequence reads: CSARSIGVDTGELFF. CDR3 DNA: TGCAGTGCTAGAAGTATAGGGGTCGACACCGGGGAGCTGTTTTTT.

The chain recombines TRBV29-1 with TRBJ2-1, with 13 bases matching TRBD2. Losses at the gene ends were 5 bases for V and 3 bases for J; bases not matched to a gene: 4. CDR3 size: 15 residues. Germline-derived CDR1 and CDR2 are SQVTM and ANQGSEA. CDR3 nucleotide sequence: TGCAGCGTTAGGACTAGCGGGGGAAACTACAATGAGCAGTTCTTC. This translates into CSVRTSGGNYNEQFF.

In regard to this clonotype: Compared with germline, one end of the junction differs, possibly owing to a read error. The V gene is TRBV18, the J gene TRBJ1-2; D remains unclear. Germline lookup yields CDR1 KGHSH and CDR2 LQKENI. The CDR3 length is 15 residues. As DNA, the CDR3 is TGTGCCAGCTCGCCACCCCCAGGACCAAACTATGGCTACACCTTC. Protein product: CASSPPPGPNYGYTF.

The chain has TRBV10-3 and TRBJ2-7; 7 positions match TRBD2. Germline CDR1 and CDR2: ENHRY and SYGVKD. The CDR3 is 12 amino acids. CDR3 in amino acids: CAGASGFYEQYF. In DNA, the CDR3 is TGTGCAGGGGCTAGCGGATTCTACGAGCAGTACTTC.